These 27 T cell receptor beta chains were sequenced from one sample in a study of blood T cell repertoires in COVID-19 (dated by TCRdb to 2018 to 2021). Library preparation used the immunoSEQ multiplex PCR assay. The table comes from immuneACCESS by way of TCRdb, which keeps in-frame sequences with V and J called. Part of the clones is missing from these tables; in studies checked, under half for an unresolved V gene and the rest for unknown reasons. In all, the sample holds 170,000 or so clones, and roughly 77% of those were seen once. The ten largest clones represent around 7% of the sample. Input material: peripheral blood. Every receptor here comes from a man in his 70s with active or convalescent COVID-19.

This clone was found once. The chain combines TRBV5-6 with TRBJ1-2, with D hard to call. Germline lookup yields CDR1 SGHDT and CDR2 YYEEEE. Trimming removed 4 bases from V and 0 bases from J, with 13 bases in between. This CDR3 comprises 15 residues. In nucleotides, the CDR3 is TGTGCCAGCAGCCCCCTTGGGCGTCCTAACTATGGCTACACCTTC. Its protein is CASSPLGRPNYGYTF.

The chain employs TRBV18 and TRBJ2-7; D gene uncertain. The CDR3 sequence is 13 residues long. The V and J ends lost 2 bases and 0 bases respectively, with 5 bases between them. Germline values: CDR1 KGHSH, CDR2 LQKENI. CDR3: CASSPGLSYEQYF. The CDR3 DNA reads TGTGCCAGCTCACCAGGCCTCTCCTACGAGCAGTACTTC.

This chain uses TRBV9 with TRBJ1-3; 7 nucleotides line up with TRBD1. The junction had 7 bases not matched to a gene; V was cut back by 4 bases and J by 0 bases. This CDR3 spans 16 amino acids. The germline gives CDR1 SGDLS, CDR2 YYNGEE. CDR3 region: CASSHRGDSSGNTIYF. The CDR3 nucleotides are TGTGCCAGCAGCCATAGGGGGGACAGCTCTGGAAACACCATATATTTT.

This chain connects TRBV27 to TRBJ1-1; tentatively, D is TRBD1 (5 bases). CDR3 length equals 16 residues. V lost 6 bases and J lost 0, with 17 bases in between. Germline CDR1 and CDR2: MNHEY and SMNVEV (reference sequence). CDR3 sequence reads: CASSFWGGGMNTEAFF. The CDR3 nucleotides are TGTGCCAGCAGCTTCTGGGGGGGAGGGATGAACACTGAAGCTTTCTTT.

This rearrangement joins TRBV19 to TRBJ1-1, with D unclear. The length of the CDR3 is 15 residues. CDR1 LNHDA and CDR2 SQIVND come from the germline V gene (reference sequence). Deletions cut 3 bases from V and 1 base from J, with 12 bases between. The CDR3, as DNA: TGTGCCAGTAGTATGGCGGCGGCGGGGAACACTGAAGCTTTCTTT. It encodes CASSMAAAGNTEAFF.

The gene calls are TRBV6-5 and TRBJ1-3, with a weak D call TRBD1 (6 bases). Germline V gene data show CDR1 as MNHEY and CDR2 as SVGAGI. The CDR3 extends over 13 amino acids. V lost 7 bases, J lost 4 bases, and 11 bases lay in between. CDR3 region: CASTIGTGNTIYF. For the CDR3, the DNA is TGTGCCAGCACCATAGGGACAGGAAACACCATATATTTT.

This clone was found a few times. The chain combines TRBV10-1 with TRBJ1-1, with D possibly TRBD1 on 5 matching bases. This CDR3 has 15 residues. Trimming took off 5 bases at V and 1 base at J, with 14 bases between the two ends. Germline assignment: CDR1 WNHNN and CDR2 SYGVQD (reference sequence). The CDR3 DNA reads TGCGCCAGCAGTTCAGGGTCAGGGCCGAACACTGAAGCTTTCTTT. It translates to CASSSGSGPNTEAFF.

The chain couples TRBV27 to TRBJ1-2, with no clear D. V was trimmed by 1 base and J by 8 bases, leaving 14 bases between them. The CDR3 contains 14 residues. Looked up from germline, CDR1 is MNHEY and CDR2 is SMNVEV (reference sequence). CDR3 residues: CASSLLRQLWGYTF. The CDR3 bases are TGTGCCAGCAGTTTATTGCGGCAGCTCTGGGGCTACACCTTC.

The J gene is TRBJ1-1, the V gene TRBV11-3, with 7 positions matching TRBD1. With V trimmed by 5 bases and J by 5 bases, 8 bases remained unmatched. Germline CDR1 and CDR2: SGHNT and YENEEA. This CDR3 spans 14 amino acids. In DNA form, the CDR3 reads TGTGCCAGCAGCCCCAGACAGGGTGGAACTGAAGCTTTCTTT. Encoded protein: CASSPRQGGTEAFF.

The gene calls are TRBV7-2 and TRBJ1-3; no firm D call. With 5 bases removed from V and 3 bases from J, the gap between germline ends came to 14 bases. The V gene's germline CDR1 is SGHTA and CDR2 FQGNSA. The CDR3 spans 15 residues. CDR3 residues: CASSPREPYGNTIYF. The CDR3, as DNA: TGTGCCAGCAGCCCTCGGGAACCCTATGGAAACACCATATATTTT.

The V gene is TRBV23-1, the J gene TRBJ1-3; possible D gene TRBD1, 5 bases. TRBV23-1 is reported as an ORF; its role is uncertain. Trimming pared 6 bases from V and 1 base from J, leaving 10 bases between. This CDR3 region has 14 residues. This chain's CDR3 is CASRRQRSGNTIYF. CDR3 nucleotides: TGCGCCAGCAGACGACAGAGGTCTGGAAACACCATATATTTT.

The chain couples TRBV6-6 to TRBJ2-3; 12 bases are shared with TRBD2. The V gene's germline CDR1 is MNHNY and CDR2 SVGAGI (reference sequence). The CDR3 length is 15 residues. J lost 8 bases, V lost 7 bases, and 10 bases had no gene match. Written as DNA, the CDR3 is TGTGCCAGCACCCTAGCGGGGGGGCCAGGGGGTACGCAGTATTTT. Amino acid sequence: CASTLAGGPGGTQYF.

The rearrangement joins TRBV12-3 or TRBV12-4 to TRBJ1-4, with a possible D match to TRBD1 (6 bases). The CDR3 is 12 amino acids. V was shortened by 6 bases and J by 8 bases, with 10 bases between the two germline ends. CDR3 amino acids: CASSSDREKLFF. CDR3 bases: TGTGCCAGCAGCTCGGACAGAGAAAAACTGTTTTTT.

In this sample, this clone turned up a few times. The CDR3 coding sequence is TGCGCCAGCAGCTTGGTTGGAGGTTCGAACACCGGGGAGCTGTTTTTT. Translation: CASSLVGGSNTGELFF. The rearrangement links TRBV5-1 to TRBJ2-2, with D possibly TRBD2 on 5 matching bases. The germline CDR1 and CDR2 sequences are SGHRS and YFSETQ. The CDR3 length is 16 residues. V was cut by 0 bases and J by 0 bases, with 9 bases left in between.

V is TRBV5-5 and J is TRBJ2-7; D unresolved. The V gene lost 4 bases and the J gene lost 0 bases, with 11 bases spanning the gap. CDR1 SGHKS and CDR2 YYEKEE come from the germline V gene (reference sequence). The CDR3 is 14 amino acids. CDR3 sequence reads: CASSQTHTSYEQYF. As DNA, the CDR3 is TGTGCCAGCAGCCAAACACATACCTCCTACGAGCAGTACTTC. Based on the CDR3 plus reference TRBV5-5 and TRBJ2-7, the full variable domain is DAGVTQSPTHLIKTRGQQVTLRCSPISGHKSVSWYQQVLGQGPQFIFQYYEKEERGRGNFPDRFSARQFPNYSSELNVNALLLGDSALYLCASSQTHTSYEQYFGPGTRLTVT.

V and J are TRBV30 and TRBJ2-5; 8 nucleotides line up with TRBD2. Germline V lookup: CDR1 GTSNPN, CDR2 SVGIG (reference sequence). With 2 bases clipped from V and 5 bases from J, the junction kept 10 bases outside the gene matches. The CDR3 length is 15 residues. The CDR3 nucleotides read TGTGCCTGGAGTCCCCCCACAGCGGGGGTGGAGACCCAGTACTTC. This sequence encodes CAWSPPTAGVETQYF.

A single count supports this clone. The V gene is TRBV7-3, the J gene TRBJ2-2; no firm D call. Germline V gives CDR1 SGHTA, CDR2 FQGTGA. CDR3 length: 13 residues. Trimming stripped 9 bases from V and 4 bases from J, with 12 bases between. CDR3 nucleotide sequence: TGTGCCAGGGGCCACGGAATCACCGGGGAGCTGTTTTTT. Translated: CARGHGITGELFF.

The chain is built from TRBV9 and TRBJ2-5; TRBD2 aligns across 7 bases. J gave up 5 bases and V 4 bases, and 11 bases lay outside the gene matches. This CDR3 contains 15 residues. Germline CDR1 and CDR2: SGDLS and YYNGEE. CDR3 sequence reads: CASSTGTTPRETQYF. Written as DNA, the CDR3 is TGTGCCAGCAGCACCGGGACTACACCCCGGGAGACCCAGTACTTC.

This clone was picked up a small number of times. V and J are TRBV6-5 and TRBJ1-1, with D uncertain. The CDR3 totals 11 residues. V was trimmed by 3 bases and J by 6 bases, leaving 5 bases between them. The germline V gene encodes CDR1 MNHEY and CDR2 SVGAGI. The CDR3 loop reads CASSYLSEAFF. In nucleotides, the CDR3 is TGTGCCAGCAGTTATCTCTCTGAAGCTTTCTTT.

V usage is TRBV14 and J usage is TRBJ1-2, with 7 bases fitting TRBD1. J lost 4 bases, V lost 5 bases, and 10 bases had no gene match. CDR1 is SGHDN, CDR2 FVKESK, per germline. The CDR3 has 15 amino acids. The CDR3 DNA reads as TGTGCCAGCAGCTCCCGGACAGGCGGGCTCTATGGCTACACCTTC. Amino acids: CASSSRTGGLYGYTF.

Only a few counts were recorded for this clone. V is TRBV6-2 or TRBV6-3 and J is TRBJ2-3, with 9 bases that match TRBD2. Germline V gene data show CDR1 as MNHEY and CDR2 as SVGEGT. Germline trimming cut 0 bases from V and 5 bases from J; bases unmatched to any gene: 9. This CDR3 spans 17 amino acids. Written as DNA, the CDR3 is TGTGCCAGCAGTTACTCTAGCGGGAGTGCGATTCAAGATACGCAGTATTTT. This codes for CASSYSSGSAIQDTQYF.

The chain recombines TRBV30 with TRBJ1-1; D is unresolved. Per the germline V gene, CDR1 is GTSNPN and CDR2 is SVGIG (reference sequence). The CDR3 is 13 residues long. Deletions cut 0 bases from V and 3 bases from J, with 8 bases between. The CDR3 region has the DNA TGTGCCTGGAGTGTACGGAGATACACTGAAGCTTTCTTT. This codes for CAWSVRRYTEAFF.

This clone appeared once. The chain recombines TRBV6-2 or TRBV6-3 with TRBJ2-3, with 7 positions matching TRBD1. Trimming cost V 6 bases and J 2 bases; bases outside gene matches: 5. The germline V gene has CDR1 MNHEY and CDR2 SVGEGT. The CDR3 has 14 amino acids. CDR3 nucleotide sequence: TGTGCCAGCAGCGACAGGGCGATCACAGATACGCAGTATTTT. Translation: CASSDRAITDTQYF.

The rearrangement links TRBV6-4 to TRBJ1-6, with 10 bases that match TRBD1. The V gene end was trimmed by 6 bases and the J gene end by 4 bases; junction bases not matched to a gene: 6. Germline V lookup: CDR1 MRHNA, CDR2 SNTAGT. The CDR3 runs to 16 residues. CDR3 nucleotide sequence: TGTGCCAGCAGCCTGACAGGGGGCCTTTATAATTCACCCCTCCACTTT. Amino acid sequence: CASSLTGGLYNSPLHF.

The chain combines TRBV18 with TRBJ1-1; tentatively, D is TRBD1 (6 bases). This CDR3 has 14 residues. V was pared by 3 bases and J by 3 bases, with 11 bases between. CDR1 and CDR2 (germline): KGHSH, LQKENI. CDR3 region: CASSPVQGDTEAFF. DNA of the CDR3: TGTGCCAGCTCACCCGTACAGGGAGACACTGAAGCTTTCTTT.

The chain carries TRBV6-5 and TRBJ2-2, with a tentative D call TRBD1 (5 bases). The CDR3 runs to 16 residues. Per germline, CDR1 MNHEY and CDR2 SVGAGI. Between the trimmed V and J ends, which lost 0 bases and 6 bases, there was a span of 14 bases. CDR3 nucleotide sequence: TGTGCCAGCAGTTACTCGATGCAGGGTTCGGCCGGGGAGCTGTTTTTT. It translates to CASSYSMQGSAGELFF.

The CDR3 is CASSQEFGRGRETEAFF. The DNA of the CDR3 is TGCGCCAGCAGCCAAGAGTTTGGCAGGGGGCGAGAAACTGAAGCTTTCTTT. The chain combines TRBV4-3 with TRBJ1-1; the match to TRBD1 covers 8 bases. The CDR3 sequence is 17 residues long. Trimming at V came to 0 bases and at J to 5 bases, leaving 11 bases not matched to a gene. Germline CDR1 LGHNA, CDR2 YSLEER.